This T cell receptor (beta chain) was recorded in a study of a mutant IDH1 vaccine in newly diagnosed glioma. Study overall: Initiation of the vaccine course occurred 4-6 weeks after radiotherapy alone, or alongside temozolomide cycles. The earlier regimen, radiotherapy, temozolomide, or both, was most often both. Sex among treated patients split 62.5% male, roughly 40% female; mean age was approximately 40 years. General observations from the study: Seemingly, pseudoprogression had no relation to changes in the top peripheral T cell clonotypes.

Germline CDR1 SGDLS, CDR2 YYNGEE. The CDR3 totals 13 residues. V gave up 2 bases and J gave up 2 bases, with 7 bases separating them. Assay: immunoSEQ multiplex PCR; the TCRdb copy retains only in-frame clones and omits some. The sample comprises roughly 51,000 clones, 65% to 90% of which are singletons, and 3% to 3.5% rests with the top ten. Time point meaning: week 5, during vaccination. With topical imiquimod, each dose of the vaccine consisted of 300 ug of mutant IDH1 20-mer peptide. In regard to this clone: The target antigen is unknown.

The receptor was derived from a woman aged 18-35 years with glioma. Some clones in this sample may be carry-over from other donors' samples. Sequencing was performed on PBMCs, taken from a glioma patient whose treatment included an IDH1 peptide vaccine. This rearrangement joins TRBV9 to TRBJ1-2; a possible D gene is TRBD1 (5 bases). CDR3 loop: CASSVGGNYGYTF. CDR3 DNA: TGTGCCAGCAGCGTTGGGGGAAACTATGGCTACACCTTC.